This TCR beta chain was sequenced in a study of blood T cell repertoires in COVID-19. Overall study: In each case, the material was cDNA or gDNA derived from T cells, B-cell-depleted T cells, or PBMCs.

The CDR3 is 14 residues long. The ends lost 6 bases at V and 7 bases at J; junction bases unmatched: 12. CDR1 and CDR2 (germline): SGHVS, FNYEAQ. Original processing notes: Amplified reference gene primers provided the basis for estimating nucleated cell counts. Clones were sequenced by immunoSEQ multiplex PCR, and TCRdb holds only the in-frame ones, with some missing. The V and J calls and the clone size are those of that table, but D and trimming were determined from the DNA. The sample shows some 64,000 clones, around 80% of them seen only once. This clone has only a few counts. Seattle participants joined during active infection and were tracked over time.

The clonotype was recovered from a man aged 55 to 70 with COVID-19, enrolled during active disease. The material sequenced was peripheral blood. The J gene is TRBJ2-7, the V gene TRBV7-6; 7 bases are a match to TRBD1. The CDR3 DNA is TGTGCCAGCAGACAACCGGGACAGCTTATGGAGCAGTACTTC. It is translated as CASRQPGQLMEQYF.